A selection of T cell receptor beta chains follows, all from one sample in a study of blood T cell repertoires in COVID-19. Libraries were prepared by immunoSEQ multiplex PCR; TCRdb keeps only in-frame clonotypes and omits some of them. Seen here are roughly 78,000 clones, 65% to 85% observed once, and the top ten hold roughly 13%. The material sequenced was peripheral blood. These receptors were collected from a man aged 50 to 59 with COVID-19, enrolled during active disease. CDR3s include the opening cysteine and the closing phenylalanine or tryptophan. A D gene is named only where the DNA matches it firmly. Only part of the rows carry a size: once, few, many, or a class if the clone is expanded.

abundance	v_gene	j_gene	d_gene	CDR3aa	CDR3nt
once	TRBV7-9	TRBJ1-5	TRBD1	CASSLTGTGGQPQHF	TGTGCCAGCAGCTTAACCGGGACAGGAGGTCAGCCCCAGCATTTT
-	TRBV19	TRBJ2-1	-	CATEGGRRDEQFF	TGTGCCACTGAAGGTGGGCGCAGGGATGAGCAGTTCTTC
once	TRBV29-1	TRBJ1-2	-	CSVTPGAGYGYTF	TGCAGCGTTACCCCAGGGGCGGGCTATGGCTACACCTTC
-	TRBV29-1	TRBJ1-1	-	CSAFRTNTEAFF	TGCAGCGCCTTCAGAACGAACACTGAAGCTTTCTTT
-	TRBV18	TRBJ2-5	TRBD2	CASSLGLAGFQETQYF	TGTGCCAGCTCACTTGGGCTAGCGGGTTTCCAAGAGACCCAGTACTTC
-	TRBV5-6	TRBJ1-1	TRBD1	CASSLGGSNTEAFF	TGTGCCAGCAGCTTAGGGGGCTCTAACACTGAAGCTTTCTTT
-	TRBV24-1	TRBJ2-5	-	CATSDPRAQYF	TGTGCCACCAGTGACCCCAGGGCCCAGTACTTC
-	TRBV9	TRBJ1-3	TRBD1	CASSGRDRENTIYF	TGTGCCAGCAGCGGCCGGGACAGGGAGAACACCATATATTTT
-	TRBV28	TRBJ2-7	TRBD1	CASSSPGQSSYEQYF	TGTGCCAGCAGCTCTCCGGGACAGAGTTCCTACGAGCAGTACTTC
-	TRBV5-5	TRBJ2-7	-	CASSLRASLSDEQYF	TGTGCCAGCAGCTTGCGTGCTAGCCTGTCGGACGAGCAGTACTTC